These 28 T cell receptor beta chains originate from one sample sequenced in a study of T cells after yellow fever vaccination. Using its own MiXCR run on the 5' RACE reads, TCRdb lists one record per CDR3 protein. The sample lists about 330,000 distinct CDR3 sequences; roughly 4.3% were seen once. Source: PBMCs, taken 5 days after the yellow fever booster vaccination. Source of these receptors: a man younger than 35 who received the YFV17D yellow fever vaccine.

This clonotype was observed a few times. CDR3 region: CASSPRVAGVYNEQFF. CDR3 bases: TGTGCCAGCAGCCCCCGGGTAGCGGGAGTCTACAATGAGCAGTTCTTC. The V call is TRBV7-2, the J call TRBJ2-1, with TRBD2 identical over 9 bases. This CDR3 spans 16 amino acids. V lost 5 bases, J lost 3 bases, and 8 bases stayed unmatched. Looked up from germline, CDR1 is SGHTA and CDR2 is FQGNSA.

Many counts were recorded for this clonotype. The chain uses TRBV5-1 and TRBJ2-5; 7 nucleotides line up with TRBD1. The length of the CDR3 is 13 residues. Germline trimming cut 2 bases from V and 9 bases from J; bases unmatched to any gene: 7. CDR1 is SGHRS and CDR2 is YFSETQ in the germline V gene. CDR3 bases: TGCGCCAGCAGCTTTACAGGGGTGCTATCCCAGTACTTC. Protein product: CASSFTGVLSQYF. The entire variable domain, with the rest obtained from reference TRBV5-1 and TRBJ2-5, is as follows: KAGVTQTPRYLIKTRGQQVTLSCSPISGHRSVSWYQQTPGQGLQFLFEYFSETQRNKGNFPGRFSGRQFSNSRSEMNVSTLELGDSALYLCASSFTGVLSQYFGPGTRLLVL.

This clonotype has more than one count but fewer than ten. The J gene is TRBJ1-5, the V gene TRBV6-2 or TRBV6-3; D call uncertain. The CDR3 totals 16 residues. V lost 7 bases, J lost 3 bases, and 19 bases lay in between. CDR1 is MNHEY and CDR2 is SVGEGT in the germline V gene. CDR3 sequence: CASKDHPSPLNQPQHF. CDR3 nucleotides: TGTGCCAGCAAAGACCACCCCTCACCTCTCAATCAGCCCCAGCATTTT.

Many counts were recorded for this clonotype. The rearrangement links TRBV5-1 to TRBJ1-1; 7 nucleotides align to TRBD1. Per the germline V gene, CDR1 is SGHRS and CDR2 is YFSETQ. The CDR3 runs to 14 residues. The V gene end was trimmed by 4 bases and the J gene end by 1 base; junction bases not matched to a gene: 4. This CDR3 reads CASSRDRANTEAFF. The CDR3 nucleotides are TGCGCCAGCAGCAGGGACAGAGCGAACACTGAAGCTTTCTTT.

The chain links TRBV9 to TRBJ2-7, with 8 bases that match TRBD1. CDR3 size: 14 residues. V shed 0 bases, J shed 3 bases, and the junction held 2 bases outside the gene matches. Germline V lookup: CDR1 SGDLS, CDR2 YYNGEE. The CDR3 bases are TGTGCCAGCAGCGTAGGGGGGACAGGCTACGAGCAGTACTTC. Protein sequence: CASSVGGTGYEQYF.

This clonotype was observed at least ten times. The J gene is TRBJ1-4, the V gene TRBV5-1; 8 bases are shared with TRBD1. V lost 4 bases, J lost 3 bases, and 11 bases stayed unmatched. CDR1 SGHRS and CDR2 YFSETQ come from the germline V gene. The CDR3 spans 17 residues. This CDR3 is CASSPHGQGTPNEKLFF. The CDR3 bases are TGCGCCAGCAGCCCCCACGGACAGGGAACGCCTAATGAAAAACTGTTTTTT.

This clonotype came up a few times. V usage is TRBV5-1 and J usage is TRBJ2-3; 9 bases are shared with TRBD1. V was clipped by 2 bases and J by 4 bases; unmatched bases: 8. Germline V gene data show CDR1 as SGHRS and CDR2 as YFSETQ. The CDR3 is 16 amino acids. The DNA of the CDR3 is TGCGCCAGCAGCTTCCTCACAGGGGGCCGGGCAGATACGCAGTATTTT. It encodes CASSFLTGGRADTQYF.

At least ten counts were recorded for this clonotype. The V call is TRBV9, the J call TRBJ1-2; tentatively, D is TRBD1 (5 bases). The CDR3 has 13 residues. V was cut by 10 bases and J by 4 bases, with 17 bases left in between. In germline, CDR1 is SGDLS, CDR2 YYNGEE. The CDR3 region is CAGRGSPSYGYTF. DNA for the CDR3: TGTGCCGGGCGGGGCAGTCCCTCCTATGGCTACACCTTC.

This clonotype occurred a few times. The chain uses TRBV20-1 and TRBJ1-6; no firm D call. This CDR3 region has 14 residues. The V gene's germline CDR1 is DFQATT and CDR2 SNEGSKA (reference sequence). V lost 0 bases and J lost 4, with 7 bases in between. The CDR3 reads CSARDTAYNSPLHF. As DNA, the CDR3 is TGCAGTGCTAGAGATACGGCGTATAATTCACCCCTCCACTTT.

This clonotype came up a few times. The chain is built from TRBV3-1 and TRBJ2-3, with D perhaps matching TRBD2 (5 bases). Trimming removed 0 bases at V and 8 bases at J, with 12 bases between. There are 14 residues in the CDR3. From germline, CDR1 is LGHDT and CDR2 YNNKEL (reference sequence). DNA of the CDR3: TGTGCCAGCAGCCAAGATACCCGGGGTCGTACGCAGTATTTT. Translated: CASSQDTRGRTQYF.

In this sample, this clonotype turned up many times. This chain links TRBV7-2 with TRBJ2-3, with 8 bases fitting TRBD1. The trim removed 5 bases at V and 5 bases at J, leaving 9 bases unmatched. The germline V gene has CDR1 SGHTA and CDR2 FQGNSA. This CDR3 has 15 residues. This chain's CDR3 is CASSPGQGVGDTQYF. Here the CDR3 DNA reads TGTGCCAGCAGCCCAGGACAGGGAGTGGGAGATACGCAGTATTTT.

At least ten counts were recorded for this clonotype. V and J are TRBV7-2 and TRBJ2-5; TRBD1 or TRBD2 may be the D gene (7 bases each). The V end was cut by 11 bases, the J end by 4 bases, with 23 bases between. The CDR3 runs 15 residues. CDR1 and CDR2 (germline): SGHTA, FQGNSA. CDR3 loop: CASQGGALKGETQYF. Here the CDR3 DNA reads TGTGCCTCGCAGGGGGGGGCCCTCAAGGGAGAGACCCAGTACTTC.

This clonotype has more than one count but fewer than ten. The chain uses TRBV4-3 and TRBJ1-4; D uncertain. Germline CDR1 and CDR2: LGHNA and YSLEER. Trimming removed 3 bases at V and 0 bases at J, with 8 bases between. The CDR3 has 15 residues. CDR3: CASSHQFPTNEKLFF. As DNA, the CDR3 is TGCGCCAGCAGCCACCAGTTTCCAACTAATGAAAAACTGTTTTTT.

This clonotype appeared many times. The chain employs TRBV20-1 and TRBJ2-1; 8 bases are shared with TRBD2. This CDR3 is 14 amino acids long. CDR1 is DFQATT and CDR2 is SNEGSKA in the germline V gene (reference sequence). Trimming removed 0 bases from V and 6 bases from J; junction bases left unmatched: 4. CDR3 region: CSARDSGGGNEQFF. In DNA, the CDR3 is TGCAGTGCTAGAGATTCCGGGGGGGGCAATGAGCAGTTCTTC.

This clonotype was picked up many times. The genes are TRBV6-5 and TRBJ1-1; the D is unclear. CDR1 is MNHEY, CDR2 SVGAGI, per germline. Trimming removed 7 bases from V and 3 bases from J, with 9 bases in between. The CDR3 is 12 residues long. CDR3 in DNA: TGTGCCAGCACAGGCACTTACACTGAAGCTTTCTTT. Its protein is CASTGTYTEAFF.

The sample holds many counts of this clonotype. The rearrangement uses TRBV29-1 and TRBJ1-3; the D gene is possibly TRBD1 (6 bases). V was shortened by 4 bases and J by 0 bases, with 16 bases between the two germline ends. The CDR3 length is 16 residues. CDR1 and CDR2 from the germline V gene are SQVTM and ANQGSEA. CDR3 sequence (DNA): TGCAGCGTTGCTCTCGGGGACACTGGCTCTGGAAACACCATATATTTT. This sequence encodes CSVALGDTGSGNTIYF.

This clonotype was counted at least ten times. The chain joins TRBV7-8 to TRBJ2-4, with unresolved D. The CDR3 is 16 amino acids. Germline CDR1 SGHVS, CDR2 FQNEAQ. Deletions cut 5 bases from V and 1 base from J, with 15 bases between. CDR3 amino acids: CASSRNGEDAKNIQYF. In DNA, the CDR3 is TGTGCCAGCAGCAGGAATGGCGAGGACGCCAAAAACATTCAGTACTTC.

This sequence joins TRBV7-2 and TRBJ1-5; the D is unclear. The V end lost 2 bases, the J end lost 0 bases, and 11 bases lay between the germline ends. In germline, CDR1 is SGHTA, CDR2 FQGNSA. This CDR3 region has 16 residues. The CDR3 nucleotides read TGTGCCAGCAGCTTAATGCGAAGTTCTAGCAATCAGCCCCAGCATTTT. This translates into CASSLMRSSSNQPQHF.

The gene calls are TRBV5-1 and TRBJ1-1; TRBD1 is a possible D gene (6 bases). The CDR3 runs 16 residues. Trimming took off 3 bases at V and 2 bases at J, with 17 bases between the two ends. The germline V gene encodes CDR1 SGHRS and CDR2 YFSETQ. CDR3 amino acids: CASSWARTVGNTEAFF. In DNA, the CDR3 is TGCGCCAGCAGCTGGGCCAGGACAGTCGGAAACACTGAAGCTTTCTTT. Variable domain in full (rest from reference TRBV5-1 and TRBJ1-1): KAGVTQTPRYLIKTRGQQVTLSCSPISGHRSVSWYQQTPGQGLQFLFEYFSETQRNKGNFPGRFSGRQFSNSRSEMNVSTLELGDSALYLCASSWARTVGNTEAFFGQGTRLTVV.

The CDR3 protein is CASSQVFPSGAGELFF. CDR3 DNA: TGCGCCAGCAGCCAAGTGTTTCCTAGCGGGGCCGGGGAGCTGTTTTTT. The V call is TRBV4-3, the J call TRBJ2-2; 9 positions agree with TRBD2. After removal of 1 base from V and 6 bases from J, the junction contained 6 bases not matched to a gene. The length of the CDR3 is 16 residues. CDR1 is LGHNA and CDR2 is YSLEER in the germline V gene.

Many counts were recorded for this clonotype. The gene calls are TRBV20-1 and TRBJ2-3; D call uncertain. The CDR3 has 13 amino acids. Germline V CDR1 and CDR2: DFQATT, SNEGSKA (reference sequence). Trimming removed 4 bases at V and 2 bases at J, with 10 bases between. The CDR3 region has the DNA TGCAGTGCTACCCCAGACCACACAGATACGCAGTATTTT. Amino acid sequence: CSATPDHTDTQYF.

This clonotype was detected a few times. Here the CDR3 DNA reads TGTGCCAGCAGCGTAGGCTCGGGACAGGTGGCCGGGGAGCTGTTTTTT. Amino acid sequence: CASSVGSGQVAGELFF. The V call is TRBV9, the J call TRBJ2-2; 8 bases line up with TRBD1. This CDR3 spans 16 amino acids. From germline, CDR1 is SGDLS and CDR2 YYNGEE. Trimming took 0 bases from V and 6 from J; bases not matched to a gene: 7.

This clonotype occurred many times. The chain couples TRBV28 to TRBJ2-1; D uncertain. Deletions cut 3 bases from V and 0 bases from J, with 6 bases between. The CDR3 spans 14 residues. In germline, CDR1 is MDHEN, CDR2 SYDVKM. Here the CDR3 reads CASSFEVSYNEQFF. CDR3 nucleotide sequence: TGTGCCAGCAGTTTTGAGGTCTCCTACAATGAGCAGTTCTTC.

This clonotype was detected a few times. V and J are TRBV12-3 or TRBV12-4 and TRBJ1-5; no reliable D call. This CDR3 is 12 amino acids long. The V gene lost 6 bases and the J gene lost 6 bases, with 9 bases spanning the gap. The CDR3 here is CASSPESQPQHF. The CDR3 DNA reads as TGTGCCAGCAGCCCGGAGAGTCAGCCCCAGCATTTT.

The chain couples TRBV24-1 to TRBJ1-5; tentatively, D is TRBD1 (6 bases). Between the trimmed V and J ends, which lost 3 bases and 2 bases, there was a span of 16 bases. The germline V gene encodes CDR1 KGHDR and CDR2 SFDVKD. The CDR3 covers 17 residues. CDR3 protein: CATSDTRARGGNQPQHF. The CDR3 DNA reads TGTGCCACCAGTGATACTCGAGCCAGGGGAGGCAATCAGCCCCAGCATTTT.

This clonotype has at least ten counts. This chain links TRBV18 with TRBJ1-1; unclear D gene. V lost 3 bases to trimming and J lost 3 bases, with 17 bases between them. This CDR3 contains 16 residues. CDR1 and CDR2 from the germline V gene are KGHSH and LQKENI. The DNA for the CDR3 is TGTGCCAGCTCACCCTCACTCCCCGATCTTCACACTGAAGCTTTCTTT. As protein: CASSPSLPDLHTEAFF.

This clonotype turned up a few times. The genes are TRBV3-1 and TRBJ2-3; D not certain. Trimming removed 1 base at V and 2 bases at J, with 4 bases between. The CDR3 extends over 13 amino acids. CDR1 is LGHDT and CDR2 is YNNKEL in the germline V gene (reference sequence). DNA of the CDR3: TGTGCCAGCAGCCAAGTTACCACAGATACGCAGTATTTT. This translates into CASSQVTTDTQYF.

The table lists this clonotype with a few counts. The CDR3 DNA is TGTGCCAGCCTGGAAGGGGGGCCCTATGACTATGGCTACACCTTC. Protein product: CASLEGGPYDYGYTF. This chain connects TRBV28 to TRBJ1-2, with D possibly matching TRBD1 (6 bases). This CDR3 comprises 15 residues. CDR1 is MDHEN, CDR2 SYDVKM, per germline. V lost 8 bases to trimming and J lost 3 bases, with 19 bases between them.